A selection of T cell receptor beta chains follows, all from one sample in a study of early stage breast cancer tumors. The protocol was immunoSEQ multiplex PCR, while the TCRdb copy is restricted to in-frame clones and leaves out a portion. The repertoire consists of more than 55,000 clones, with around 80% occurring once and the leading ten covering approximately 4.5%. Specimen: blood. The receptors shown here come from a person aged 35-55 years with breast cancer. Both conserved end residues are part of each CDR3. A D gene is named only where the DNA matches it firmly. Size is stated for part of the rows, as once, few or many counts, or as a class when the clone is expanded.

TRBD1	TRBV29-1	TRBJ2-1	.	CSVGDRGYNEQFF	TGCAGCGTGGGGGACAGGGGATACAATGAGCAGTTCTTC
.	TRBV6-5	TRBJ2-1	.	CASSYKTVSSYNEQFF	TGTGCCAGCAGTTACAAGACTGTGAGCTCCTACAATGAGCAGTTCTTC
TRBD1	TRBV7-9	TRBJ1-5	.	CASSIQGAEPQHF	TGTGCCAGCAGTATACAGGGGGCCGAGCCCCAGCATTTT
TRBD1	TRBV27	TRBJ2-3	.	CASSRNLGQATDTQYF	TGTGCCAGCAGCCGCAACCTTGGACAGGCCACAGATACGCAGTATTTT
.	TRBV7-9	TRBJ2-7	.	CASSLAPGGWGGRPYEQYF	TGTGCCAGCAGCTTAGCCCCCGGTGGTTGGGGGGGGCGCCCCTACGAGCAGTACTTC
TRBD2	TRBV28	TRBJ2-3	.	CASSRTIRLAGSYF	TGTGCCAGCAGTCGTACGATCAGACTAGCGGGGTCGTATTTT
.	TRBV5-4	TRBJ1-2	few	CASSLGRRGYTF	TGTGCCAGCAGCTTGGGACGGAGAGGCTACACCTTC
.	TRBV9	TRBJ2-5	.	CASSVGGSGAFETQYF	TGTGCCAGCAGCGTAGGTGGTAGCGGCGCTTTTGAGACCCAGTACTTC
.	TRBV18	TRBJ2-7	.	CASSPLGVYEQYF	TGTGCCAGCTCACCCCTTGGAGTATACGAGCAGTACTTC
TRBD1	TRBV4-1	TRBJ1-1	.	CASSLHLTGQPNTEAFF	TGCGCCAGCAGCCTCCACTTAACGGGACAGCCAAACACTGAAGCTTTCTTT
TRBD1	TRBV19	TRBJ2-2	.	CASPEGQGAGELFF	TGTGCCAGCCCAGAGGGACAGGGGGCCGGGGAGCTGTTTTTT
.	TRBV21-1	TRBJ2-7	.	CASSKSGLAVKQYF	TGTGCCAGCAGCAAGTCGGGACTAGCGGTGAAGCAGTACTTC
.	TRBV28	TRBJ1-4	.	CASSLRPHQGKLFF	TGTGCCAGCAGTTTAAGGCCCCACCAGGGAAAACTGTTTTTT
.	TRBV7-2	TRBJ1-2	.	CASSLAVLGKDDYGYTF	TGTGCCAGCAGCTTAGCAGTTCTAGGGAAGGACGACTATGGCTACACCTTC
TRBD2	TRBV10-1	TRBJ2-3	few	CASSETPIAGVYTDTQYF	TGCGCCAGCAGTGAGACCCCTATAGCGGGAGTATACACAGATACGCAGTATTTT
.	TRBV5-6	TRBJ2-1	.	CASSLEILDYNEQFF	TGTGCCAGCAGCTTGGAGATCCTTGACTACAATGAGCAGTTCTTC
.	TRBV6-5	TRBJ2-2	.	CASSYGVLTGELFF	TGTGCCAGCAGTTACGGAGTCCTCACCGGGGAGCTGTTTTTT
.	TRBV5-1	TRBJ1-3	once	CASSLGPQGSGNTIYF	TGCGCCAGCAGCTTGGGCCCCCAGGGTTCTGGAAACACCATATATTTT
.	TRBV10-3	TRBJ2-2	.	CAISELSLGPGELFF	TGTGCCATCAGTGAGTTGAGCTTAGGGCCCGGGGAGCTGTTTTTT
TRBD2	TRBV28	TRBJ2-3	.	CASSLQAGGVDTQYF	TGTGCCAGCAGTTTACAGGCGGGGGGAGTAGATACGCAGTATTTT
.	TRBV4-1	TRBJ2-7	few	CASSQGRGLSEQYF	TGCGCCAGCAGCCAAGGGCGGGGGCTGAGCGAGCAGTACTTC
.	TRBV7-3	TRBJ2-6	.	CASSLPGVAGANVLTF	TGTGCCAGCAGCTTACCAGGGGTAGCTGGGGCCAACGTCCTGACTTTC
.	TRBV29-1	TRBJ2-1	once	CSAHWPKRSSYNEQFF	TGCAGCGCCCACTGGCCTAAGCGGAGCTCCTACAATGAGCAGTTCTTC
.	TRBV5-6	TRBJ2-1	.	CASSSTSSVFF	TGTGCCAGCAGCTCGACTAGTTCGGTGTTCTTC
.	TRBV11-2	TRBJ2-5	once	CASSLVRGQWYSQETQYF	TGTGCCAGCAGCTTAGTACGAGGGCAATGGTACAGCCAAGAGACCCAGTACTTC
TRBD1	TRBV5-1	TRBJ2-5	.	CASSLSGGQETQYF	TGCGCCAGCAGCTTGTCAGGGGGCCAAGAGACCCAGTACTTC
.	TRBV9	TRBJ1-4	once	CASSAQTNEKLFF	TGTGCCAGCAGCGCCCAAACTAATGAAAAACTGTTTTTT
TRBD2	TRBV2	TRBJ2-1	once	CASNGRSYNEQFF	TGTGCCAGCAACGGGAGGTCCTACAATGAGCAGTTCTTC
.	TRBV6-6	TRBJ2-1	.	CASSYSDSYNEQFF	TGTGCCAGCAGTTACTCGGACAGCTACAATGAGCAGTTCTTC
.	TRBV10-3	TRBJ1-1	.	CAITIAGDDTEAFF	TGTGCCATCACCATCGCTGGGGACGACACTGAAGCTTTCTTT
TRBD1	TRBV7-6	TRBJ2-7	.	CASSAQTGMGAYEQYF	TGTGCCAGCAGCGCCCAGACAGGGATGGGCGCCTACGAGCAGTACTTC
.	TRBV28	TRBJ2-7	once	CASSLAAGYEQYF	TGTGCCAGCAGTTTAGCCGCGGGCTACGAGCAGTACTTC
TRBD1	TRBV4-2	TRBJ1-5	.	CASSEQTGEEQPQHF	TGTGCCAGCAGCGAACAGACAGGGGAAGAGCAGCCCCAGCATTTT
.	TRBV6-4	TRBJ1-5	.	CASTGEQPQHF	TGTGCCAGCACGGGGGAACAGCCCCAGCATTTT
.	TRBV13	TRBJ2-2	.	CASSSSGPYTGELFF	TGTGCCAGCAGCTCAAGCGGGCCTTACACCGGGGAGCTGTTTTTT
.	TRBV2	TRBJ1-2	.	CASKDLLYGYTF	TGTGCCAGCAAGGACCTTCTCTATGGCTACACCTTC
.	TRBV6-5	TRBJ1-5	.	CASSYSISGGPQHF	TGTGCCAGCAGTTACTCGATCTCGGGAGGGCCCCAGCATTTT
TRBD2	TRBV4-1	TRBJ2-1	.	CASSQVSGRADHGGEQFF	TGCGCCAGCAGCCAGGTTAGCGGGAGGGCCGACCACGGGGGTGAGCAGTTCTTC
.	TRBV5-6	TRBJ2-3	.	CASNPLAADTQYF	TGTGCCAGCAACCCTTTAGCCGCAGATACGCAGTATTTT
TRBD2	TRBV5-5	TRBJ2-2	.	CASSPRLASNTGELFF	TGTGCCAGCAGCCCGAGACTAGCGAGTAACACCGGGGAGCTGTTTTTT
.	TRBV5-6	TRBJ2-5	.	CASSLIKYQETQYF	TGTGCCAGCAGCTTAATAAAGTACCAAGAGACCCAGTACTTC
.	TRBV30	TRBJ1-2	.	CAWSIWTVNYGYTF	TGTGCCTGGAGTATTTGGACAGTTAACTATGGCTACACCTTC
.	TRBV18	TRBJ1-3	.	CASSHGPGLGTSGNTIYF	TGTGCCAGCTCGCACGGCCCGGGGTTGGGGACCTCTGGAAACACCATATATTTT
.	TRBV28	TRBJ1-2	.	CASSSRRQLRRGYTF	TGTGCCAGCAGTTCCCGCCGACAGCTCAGGAGAGGCTACACCTTC
TRBD1	TRBV27	TRBJ2-7	.	CASRLKYRGLAPEQYF	TGTGCCAGCAGGCTCAAATACAGGGGGCTGGCCCCCGAGCAGTACTTC
.	TRBV18	TRBJ1-1	.	CASSEGLKIEAFF	TGTGCCAGCTCAGAGGGGTTGAAAATTGAAGCTTTCTTT
.	TRBV11-2	TRBJ2-2	.	CASRPSDRYTGELFF	TGTGCCAGCAGACCCTCTGACCGGTACACCGGGGAGCTGTTTTTT
TRBD1	TRBV28	TRBJ1-5	once	CASSIDRVWNQPQHF	TGTGCCAGCAGTATAGACAGGGTTTGGAATCAGCCCCAGCATTTT
TRBD2	TRBV5-6	TRBJ2-1	.	CASSLARTSGRSYNEQFF	TGTGCCAGCAGCTTGGCGCGGACTAGCGGGAGGTCCTACAATGAGCAGTTCTTC
TRBD1	TRBV13	TRBJ2-2	.	CASSSGQGDTGELFF	TGTGCCAGCAGCTCGGGACAGGGAGACACCGGGGAGCTGTTTTTT
.	TRBV30	TRBJ2-6	.	CASPTRSGANVLTF	TGTGCCTCGCCGACCCGCTCTGGGGCCAACGTCCTGACTTTC
TRBD2	TRBV6-1	TRBJ2-1	.	CASSEAIRLAGYNEQFF	TGTGCCAGCAGTGAAGCGATTCGACTAGCGGGGTACAATGAGCAGTTCTTC
TRBD1	TRBV10-3	TRBJ2-3	.	CATGAPRGLSTDTQYF	TGTGCCACAGGAGCACCTAGGGGGCTTAGCACAGATACGCAGTATTTT